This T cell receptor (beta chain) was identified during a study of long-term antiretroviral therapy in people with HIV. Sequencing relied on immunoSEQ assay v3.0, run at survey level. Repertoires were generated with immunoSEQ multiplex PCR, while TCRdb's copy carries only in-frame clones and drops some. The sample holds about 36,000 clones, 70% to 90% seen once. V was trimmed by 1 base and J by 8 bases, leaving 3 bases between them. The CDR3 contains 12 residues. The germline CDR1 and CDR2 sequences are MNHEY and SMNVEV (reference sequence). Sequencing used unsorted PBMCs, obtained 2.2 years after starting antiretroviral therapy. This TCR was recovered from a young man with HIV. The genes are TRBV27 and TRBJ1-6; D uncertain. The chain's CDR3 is CASSLLDSPLHF. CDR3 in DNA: TGTGCCAGCAGTTTATTGGATTCACCCCTCCACTTT.